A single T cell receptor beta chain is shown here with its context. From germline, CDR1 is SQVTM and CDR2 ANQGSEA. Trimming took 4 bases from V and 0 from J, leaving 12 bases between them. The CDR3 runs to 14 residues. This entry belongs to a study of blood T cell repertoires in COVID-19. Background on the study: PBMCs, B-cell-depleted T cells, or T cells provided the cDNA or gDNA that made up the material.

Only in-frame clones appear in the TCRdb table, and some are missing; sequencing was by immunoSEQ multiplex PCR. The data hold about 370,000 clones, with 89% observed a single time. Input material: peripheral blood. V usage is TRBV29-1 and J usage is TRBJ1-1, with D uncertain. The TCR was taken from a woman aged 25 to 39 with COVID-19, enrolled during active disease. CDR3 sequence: CSVVSALMNTEAFF. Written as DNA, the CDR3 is TGCAGCGTTGTAAGCGCCCTAATGAACACTGAAGCTTTCTTT.